This T cell receptor beta chain was obtained from a study of shared clonotypes between healthy human individuals. Whole-study findings and limits: Sharing across four donors was seen in 4% to 6.5% of naive CD4 clonotypes. Rarefaction demonstrated incomplete sorted-subset sequencing despite large depth.

V was clipped by 5 bases and J by 0 bases; unmatched bases: 6. This CDR3 region has 17 residues. Germline CDR1 reads SGHAT; CDR2 reads FQNNGV. Samples underwent the assay at deep level. The assay was immunoSEQ multiplex PCR, and TCRdb's table has in-frame clones only and misses some. The data contain about 1.5 million clones, 95% to 99% of them singletons. From CD4+ cells came CD45RA+ naive and CD45RA-negative memory subsets. Comment on this clone: Antigen unknown.

The chain recombines TRBV11-2 with TRBJ2-3; 12 nucleotides agree with TRBD2. Sequencing was carried out using naive CD4+ T cells sorted from blood. As for subset: CD45RA+ positively selected. This receptor was identified in a man aged 25 to 45 in good health. The CDR3 DNA reads TGTGCCAGCAGCCGTGGACTAGCGGGACCTAGCACAGATACGCAGTATTTT. Protein: CASSRGLAGPSTDTQYF.